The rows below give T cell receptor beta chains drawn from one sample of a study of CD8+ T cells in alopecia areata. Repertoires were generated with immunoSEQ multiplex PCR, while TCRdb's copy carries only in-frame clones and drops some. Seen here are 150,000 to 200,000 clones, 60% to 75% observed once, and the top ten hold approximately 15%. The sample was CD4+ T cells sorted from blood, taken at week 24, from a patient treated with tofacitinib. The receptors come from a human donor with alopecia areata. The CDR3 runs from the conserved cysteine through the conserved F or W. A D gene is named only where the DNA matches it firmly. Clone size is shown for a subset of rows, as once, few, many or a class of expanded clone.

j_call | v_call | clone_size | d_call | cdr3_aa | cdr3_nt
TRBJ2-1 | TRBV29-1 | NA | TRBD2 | CSVGRPGLAGGLYEQFF | TGCAGCGTTGGGAGGCCGGGACTAGCGGGGGGGCTCTATGAGCAGTTCTTC
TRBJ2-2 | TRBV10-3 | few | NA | CAISERAATNTGELFF | TGTGCCATCAGTGAGAGGGCAGCCACGAACACCGGGGAGCTGTTTTTT
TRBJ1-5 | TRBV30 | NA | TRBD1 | CAWSRTGEPQHF | TGTGCCTGGAGTCGAACAGGGGAGCCCCAGCATTTT
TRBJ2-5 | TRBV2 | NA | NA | CASNLYQETQYF | TGTGCCAGCAATTTGTACCAAGAGACCCAGTACTTC
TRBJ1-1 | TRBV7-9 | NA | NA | CASSLVTAEAFF | TGTGCCAGCAGCTTAGTCACAGCCGAAGCTTTCTTT
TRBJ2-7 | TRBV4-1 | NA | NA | CASSQDQVAREQYF | TGCGCCAGCAGCCAAGATCAGGTTGCACGCGAGCAGTACTTC
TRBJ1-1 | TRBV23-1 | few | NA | CASWIDRTNTEAFF | TGCGCCAGCTGGATTGACAGAACTAACACTGAAGCTTTCTTT
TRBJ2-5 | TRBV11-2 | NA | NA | CASSLGLGGKTQYF | TGTGCCAGCAGCTTAGGCCTGGGCGGGAAGACCCAGTACTTC
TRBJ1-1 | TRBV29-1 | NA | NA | CSVTGIMNTEAFF | TGCAGCGTTACAGGGATAATGAACACTGAAGCTTTCTTT
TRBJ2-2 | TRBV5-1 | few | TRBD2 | CASSLERGATGELFF | TGCGCCAGCAGCTTGGAGCGGGGGGCCACCGGGGAGCTGTTTTTT
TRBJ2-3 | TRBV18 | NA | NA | CASLPIQMDTQYF | TGTGCCAGCTTACCCATCCAGATGGATACGCAGTATTTT
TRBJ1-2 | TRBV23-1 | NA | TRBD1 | CASSPDRDRGGYTF | TGCGCCAGCAGTCCCGATCGGGACAGGGGAGGCTACACCTTC
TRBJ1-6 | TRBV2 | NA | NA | CASSASSPLHF | TGTGCCAGCAGCGCTAGTTCACCCCTCCACTTT
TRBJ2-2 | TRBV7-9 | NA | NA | CASSQTRGGELFF | TGTGCCAGCAGTCAGACACGTGGCGGGGAGCTGTTTTTT